These 22 T cell receptor beta chains were sequenced from one sample in a study of beta chain features in type 1 diabetes (dated by TCRdb to between 2018 and 2020). No antigen has been identified for these receptors. The paper as a whole reports these results and caveats: Type 1 diabetes patients showed a moderate but significant shortening of TCRB CDR3 length in all four CD4+ subsets.

Libraries were made using the immunoSEQ multiplex PCR assay. All of the isolated RNA was reverse transcribed with the High Capacity cDNA Reverse Transcription Kit, so expressed TCRB transcripts were sequenced. What TCRdb holds here is the immuneACCESS table cut down to in-frame rearrangements. Part of the clones is not present; checked against another copy, under half of the missing clones reflect an unresolved V gene, and the others are unexplained. This sample has more than 150,000 clones in its table, and about 10% of those were observed once. The ten largest clones represent roughly 0.7% of the sample. The sequencing sample was made of central memory CD4+ T cells from blood. These TCRs come from a woman in her twenties or thirties with type 1 diabetes.

This clone was observed many times. The rearrangement uses TRBV7-6 and TRBJ2-6; possibly TRBD2 for D (5 bases). Germline-derived CDR1 and CDR2 are SGHVS and FNYEAQ. This CDR3 has 15 residues. Trimming removed 4 bases at V and 3 bases at J, with 10 bases between. The CDR3 loop is CASSSLRGGANVLTF. The CDR3 nucleotides read TGTGCCAGCAGCTCGCTTCGGGGTGGGGCCAACGTCCTGACTTTC.

The table lists this clone with a few counts. V gene TRBV5-1 combines with J gene TRBJ1-1; a possible D gene is TRBD1 (6 bases). The V and J ends lost 0 bases and 4 bases respectively, with 13 bases between them. CDR1 is SGHRS and CDR2 is YFSETQ in the germline V gene. There are 15 residues in the CDR3. The chain's CDR3 is CASSLAGQGTTEAFF. DNA of the CDR3: TGCGCCAGCAGCTTGGCCGGGCAGGGGACCACTGAAGCTTTCTTT.

For this clone: Germline is not matched at one junction end, which may reflect a read error. This chain connects TRBV7-7 to TRBJ2-1; maybe TRBD2 (5 bases). The germline CDR1 and CDR2 sequences are SSHAT and FNYEAQ (reference sequence). The length of the CDR3 is 15 residues. DNA for the CDR3: TGTGCTAGCAGCCCCGGACTTGGCTCCTACAATGAGCAGTTCTTC. Protein product: CASSPGLGSYNEQFF.

This clone was seen only once. The rearrangement links TRBV29-1 to TRBJ2-3, with D possibly matching TRBD2 (6 bases). Trimming cost V 2 bases and J 5 bases, with 14 bases left between them. This CDR3 spans 14 amino acids. Germline CDR1 SQVTM, CDR2 ANQGSEA. The CDR3 is CSVEWRAGVDTQYF. The CDR3 DNA sequence: TGCAGCGTTGAATGGAGGGCGGGCGTAGATACGCAGTATTTT.

On this clone: One end of the junction varies from germline; a read error may be responsible. The chain employs TRBV6-1 and TRBJ2-5; D gene uncertain. CDR3 length: 13 residues. The germline CDR1 and CDR2 sequences are MNHNS and SASEGT. CDR3 DNA sequence: TGTGCCAGCAGCGACGACGCGGTCTCCCTAAGAGACTTC. Its translation: CASSDDAVSLRDF.

This clone showed up just a few times. The chain combines TRBV7-6 with TRBJ2-1, with TRBD2 matching 11 bases. The CDR3 is 17 amino acids. V dropped 2 bases and J dropped 8; count of bases not matched to a gene: 11. The germline CDR1 and CDR2 sequences are SGHVS and FNYEAQ. CDR3 loop: CASSLSSGRRESHEQFF. The CDR3 DNA sequence: TGTGCCAGCAGCTTATCTAGCGGGAGGCGTGAGAGCCATGAGCAGTTCTTC.

V is TRBV29-1 and J is TRBJ2-7, with TRBD2 matching 7 bases. V lost 3 bases and J lost 0; bases outside the gene matches: 2. CDR3 length equals 13 residues. Germline CDR1 SQVTM, CDR2 ANQGSEA. The CDR3, as DNA: TGCAGCGTTGAGGGCGGGGGCTCCTACGAGCAGTACTTC. Translating it yields CSVEGGGSYEQYF.

This chain connects TRBV10-3 to TRBJ2-3, with D possibly TRBD2 on 6 matching bases. Trimming took off 3 bases at V and 3 bases at J, with 16 bases between the two ends. The CDR3 runs 16 residues. CDR1 is ENHRY and CDR2 is SYGVKD in the germline V gene. The CDR3 DNA sequence: TGTGCCATCAGTGATCAGAGGGGTGGGGGGACAGATACGCAGTATTTT. This sequence encodes CAISDQRGGGTDTQYF.

This sequence joins TRBV29-1 and TRBJ1-2; D remains unclear. This CDR3 comprises 12 residues. Germline V gene lookup returns CDR1 SQVTM and CDR2 ANQGSEA. Trimming pared 2 bases from V and 2 bases from J, leaving 6 bases between. The DNA of the CDR3 is TGCAGCGTTGAACCACAGAACTATGGCTACACCTTC. It translates to CSVEPQNYGYTF. Combining the CDR3 with reference TRBV29-1 and TRBJ1-2 gives the whole variable domain SAVISQKPSRDICQRGTSLTIQCQVDSQVTMMFWYRQQPGQSLTLIATANQGSEATYESGFVIDKFPISRPNLTFSTLTVSNMSPEDSSIYLCSVEPQNYGYTFGSGTRLTVV.

The chain recombines TRBV1 with TRBJ2-7; TRBD1, as called in the table, went unchecked against the DNA. TRBV1 is listed as a pseudogene. The CDR3 extends over 11 amino acids. The CDR3 spells CTSSPPRTSGF. In nucleotides, the CDR3 is TGCACCAGCAGCCCCCCCCGGACGTCAGGGTTC.

This clone showed up many times. The chain employs TRBV12-5 and TRBJ2-3; D is perhaps TRBD1 (7 bases). This CDR3 comprises 13 residues. In germline, CDR1 is LGHNT, CDR2 FRNRAP. The V and J ends lost 4 bases and 5 bases respectively, with 10 bases between them. The chain's CDR3 is CASGSRDRDTQYF. The DNA for the CDR3 is TGTGCTAGTGGTTCGCGGGACAGAGATACGCAGTATTTT. The full variable domain, with the rest looked up from reference TRBV12-5 and TRBJ2-3, is DARVTQTPRHKVTEMGQEVTMRCQPILGHNTVFWYRQTMMQGLELLAYFRNRAPLDDSGMPKDRFSAEMPDATLATLKIQPSEPRDSAVYFCASGSRDRDTQYFGPGTRLTVL.

This clone has ten or more counts. This chain connects TRBV5-1 to TRBJ2-7, with D perhaps TRBD2 (6 bases). The CDR3 contains 13 residues. Trimming shortened V by 7 bases and J by 1 base, and 12 bases separated the two germline ends. CDR1 is SGHRS, CDR2 YFSETQ, per germline. The CDR3 bases are TGCGCCAGCGGCGGCGCGGGGTCCTACGAGCAGTACTTC. This encodes CASGGAGSYEQYF.

This clone turned up a few times. The chain carries TRBV4-2 and TRBJ2-7, with TRBD2 as a possible D gene (6 bases). The ends were cut back, 5 bases at V and 1 base at J, with 15 bases in the middle. The CDR3 spans 15 residues. From germline, CDR1 is LGHNA and CDR2 YNFKEQ. CDR3 protein: CASSGGEGGSYEQYF. CDR3 coding DNA: TGTGCCAGCAGCGGAGGAGAGGGAGGTTCCTACGAGCAGTACTTC.

In its sample, this clone was seen a few times. The chain carries TRBV11-3 and TRBJ2-2, with D uncertain. Germline V gives CDR1 SGHNT, CDR2 YENEEA. V dropped 4 bases and J dropped 2 bases, with 11 bases sitting between them. This CDR3 spans 15 amino acids. The CDR3, as DNA: TGTGCCAGCAGCTCTAAGACGGGTAACACCGGGGAGCTGTTTTTT. This encodes CASSSKTGNTGELFF.

This clone was seen more than once but under ten times. The chain recombines TRBV4-1 with TRBJ2-7, with 8 nucleotides matching TRBD2. CDR3 length equals 14 residues. Trimming cost V 2 bases and J 6 bases; bases outside gene matches: 6. From germline, CDR1 is MGHRA and CDR2 YSYEKL. The CDR3: CASSQSGSGVEQYF. In nucleotides, the CDR3 is TGCGCCAGCAGCCAAAGCGGGAGTGGGGTCGAGCAGTACTTC.

This clone was counted a few times. V and J are TRBV18 and TRBJ1-2; D might be TRBD1 (5 bases). The CDR3 spans 14 residues. The germline V gene encodes CDR1 KGHSH and CDR2 LQKENI. Trimming pared 4 bases from V and 3 bases from J, leaving 12 bases between. CDR3: CASSLTERDYGYTF. The CDR3 nucleotides are TGTGCCAGCTCACTGACAGAAAGAGACTATGGCTACACCTTC. The full variable domain, its missing parts supplied by reference TRBV18 and TRBJ1-2, is NAGVMQNPRHLVRRRGQEARLRCSPMKGHSHVYWYRQLPEEGLKFMVYLQKENIIDESGMPKERFSAEFPKEGPSILRIQQVVRGDSAAYFCASSLTERDYGYTFGSGTRLTVV.

In this sample, this clone turned up a few times. V usage is TRBV4-1 and J usage is TRBJ1-4, with D perhaps matching TRBD1 (5 bases). The CDR3 loop spans 14 amino acids. Germline V gene lookup returns CDR1 MGHRA and CDR2 YSYEKL. V lost 4 bases to trimming and J lost 8 bases, with 14 bases between them. CDR3: CASSLDSAREKLFF. DNA for the CDR3: TGCGCCAGCAGCCTTGACAGCGCTCGCGAAAAACTGTTTTTT.

The table lists this clone with a few counts. The chain recombines TRBV18 with TRBJ1-1; 9 bases line up with TRBD1. The V segment lost 3 bases and the J segment 3 bases; nucleotides outside the gene matches: 11. The CDR3 has 17 amino acids. Looked up from germline, CDR1 is KGHSH and CDR2 is LQKENI. DNA of the CDR3: TGTGCCAGCTCACCTGCCGGGACAGGGTTTAGTGACACTGAAGCTTTCTTT. Its translation is CASSPAGTGFSDTEAFF.

The chain combines TRBV6-5 with TRBJ2-5, with 8 bases fitting TRBD1. Germline values: CDR1 MNHEY, CDR2 SVGAGI. The CDR3 consists of 16 residues. V lost 2 bases and J lost 5; bases outside the gene matches: 10. The CDR3 nucleotides read TGTGCCAGCAGTTACGAGTCCAGGGGGCCTCGGGAGACCCAGTACTTC. This translates into CASSYESRGPRETQYF.

This clone showed up just a few times. The V gene is TRBV7-2, the J gene TRBJ2-7; D call uncertain. Germline CDR1 SGHTA, CDR2 FQGNSA. V was pared by 5 bases and J by 6 bases, with 14 bases between. The CDR3 sequence is 13 residues long. DNA for the CDR3: TGTGCCAGCAGCGTAAAAGACATTCTCGAGCAGTACTTC. It is translated as CASSVKDILEQYF.

The CDR3, as DNA: TGTGCCATCAGCCCGGACACGACAAATCAGCCCCAGCATTTT. Translated: CAISPDTTNQPQHF. The rearrangement uses TRBV10-3 and TRBJ1-5, with a tentative D call TRBD1 (5 bases). With 6 bases removed from V and 4 bases from J, the gap between germline ends came to 13 bases. CDR3 length: 14 residues. Germline CDR1 ENHRY, CDR2 SYGVKD.

This clone has only a few counts. J is TRBJ1-2 and V is TRBV6-6, with 8 bases matching TRBD1. After removal of 11 bases from V and 8 bases from J, the junction contained 10 bases not matched to a gene. From germline, CDR1 is MNHNY and CDR2 SVGAGI (reference sequence). The CDR3 has 12 amino acids. The CDR3 protein is CAGIGQGSGYTF. The CDR3 DNA sequence: TGTGCCGGAATTGGACAGGGTTCCGGCTACACCTTC.